Shown below are 17 T cell receptor beta chains from a single sample sequenced in a study of cytomegalovirus exposure and HLA in healthy donors. The PCR ran on 60 Vbeta and 13 Jbeta primers. Profiling relied on immunoSEQ multiplex PCR, and the TCRdb table lists in-frame clones only, not all of them. This table holds roughly 75,000 clones, around 83% found once. The sequenced sample consisted of PBMCs. These receptors were taken from a man between 65 and 79 years old in good health and CMV-seropositive.

The gene calls are TRBV2 and TRBJ2-5; 11 positions match TRBD2. Germline CDR1 reads SNHLY; CDR2 reads FYNNEI. The ends lost 3 bases at V and 1 base at J; junction bases unmatched: 1. CDR3 size: 15 residues. The CDR3, as DNA: TGTGCCAGCAGTGAGGGACTAGCGGTCCAAGAGACCCAGTACTTC. This codes for CASSEGLAVQETQYF.

The sample holds one count of this clone. The chain joins TRBV4-1 to TRBJ2-1; the match to TRBD2 covers 11 bases. Germline V gene sequence: CDR1 MGHRA, CDR2 YSYEKL. CDR3 length equals 20 residues. Trimming removed 4 bases from V and 0 bases from J; junction bases left unmatched: 14. The CDR3 DNA reads TGCGCCAGCAGCCGCCAAGTCCTAGCGGGGGGCCGGAGCTCCTACAATGAGCAGTTCTTC. It yields the protein CASSRQVLAGGRSSYNEQFF.

This chain uses TRBV7-2 with TRBJ2-5, with 12 bases lining up with TRBD2. V shed 5 bases, J shed 4 bases, and the junction held 11 bases outside the gene matches. The CDR3 covers 17 residues. Germline CDR1 reads SGHTA; CDR2 reads FQGNSA. The CDR3 DNA is TGTGCCAGCAGCCCACGGCTAGCGGGGGGGGCCACAGAGACCCAGTACTTC. Translated, it gives CASSPRLAGGATETQYF.

CDR3 in amino acids: CASTLGTGRYNEQFF. The DNA for the CDR3 is TGTGCCAGTACCCTAGGGACAGGGCGGTACAATGAGCAGTTCTTC. The rearrangement uses TRBV19 and TRBJ2-1, with 9 positions matching TRBD1. J lost 4 bases, V lost 7 bases, and 8 bases had no gene match. Germline V gene sequence: CDR1 LNHDA, CDR2 SQIVND (reference sequence). This CDR3 is built from 15 residues.

This clone was recorded only once. The rearrangement joins TRBV5-6 to TRBJ1-1, with D hard to call. The CDR3 spans 14 residues. Germline loops: CDR1 SGHDT, CDR2 YYEEEE. The V end was cut by 1 base, the J end by 1 base, with 8 bases between. The CDR3 nucleotides are TGTGCCAGCAGCTTGCGGGAAAGGAACACTGAAGCTTTCTTT. Protein product: CASSLRERNTEAFF.

V is TRBV5-1 and J is TRBJ2-7; TRBD1 matches at 8 bases. The ends lost 4 bases at V and 0 bases at J; junction bases unmatched: 3. Germline V gene lookup returns CDR1 SGHRS and CDR2 YFSETQ. This CDR3 spans 14 amino acids. DNA for the CDR3: TGCGCCAGCAGCCAGGGACAGGCCTCCTACGAGCAGTACTTC. Its translation: CASSQGQASYEQYF.

The chain recombines TRBV7-2 with TRBJ2-7, with 10 bases identical to TRBD2. The CDR3 is 14 residues long. With V trimmed by 4 bases and J by 7 bases, 7 bases remained unmatched. Germline CDR1 reads SGHTA; CDR2 reads FQGNSA. CDR3 coding DNA: TGTGCCAGCAGCTCTCTAGCGGGGGCTCGAGAGCAGTACTTC. Encoded protein: CASSSLAGAREQYF.

CDR3: CASSLVGQEYYGYTF. CDR3 nucleotide sequence: TGTGCCAGCAGCTTAGTGGGACAGGAGTACTATGGCTACACCTTC. The chain couples TRBV11-2 to TRBJ1-2; 8 bases match TRBD1. Trimming cost V 1 base and J 3 bases; bases outside gene matches: 4. Germline V gives CDR1 SGHAT, CDR2 FQNNGV. The CDR3 is 15 amino acids.

J is TRBJ2-5 and V is TRBV4-1; 15 bases align to TRBD2. The J call may be incorrect, as the DNA end agrees better with TRBJ2-7. There are 20 residues in the CDR3. Germline CDR1 reads MGHRA; CDR2 reads YSYEKL. The CDR3 coding sequence is TGCGCCAGCAGCCCCTACCGTCCGGGACTAGCGGGAGGACGCTCCTACGAGCAGTACTTC. It specifies CASSPYRPGLAGGRSYEQYF.

The chain uses TRBV27 and TRBJ2-7; D unresolved. Germline CDR1 is MNHEY and CDR2 is SMNVEV (reference sequence). The CDR3 has 13 residues. V was pared by 2 bases and J by 3 bases, with 8 bases between. The CDR3 protein is CASSLTTDYEQYF. The CDR3 coding sequence is TGTGCCAGCAGTTTAACGACTGACTACGAGCAGTACTTC.

The V and J genes are TRBV10-3 and TRBJ2-7; 11 positions match TRBD2. Trimming took 0 bases from V and 7 from J; bases not matched to a gene: 2. This CDR3 is built from 14 residues. The germline V gene has CDR1 ENHRY and CDR2 SYGVKD. CDR3: CAISESPSGREQYF. Here the CDR3 DNA reads TGTGCCATCAGTGAGTCGCCTAGCGGGAGGGAGCAGTACTTC.

The chain combines TRBV6-4 with TRBJ2-1; 11 bases fit TRBD2. Losses at the gene ends were 3 bases for V and 7 bases for J; bases not matched to a gene: 5. The germline V gene has CDR1 MRHNA and CDR2 SNTAGT. The CDR3 is made up of 15 amino acids. CDR3 sequence (DNA): TGTGCCAGCAGTGAACTAGCGGGAGTAGCAAATGAGCAGTTCTTC. It codes for CASSELAGVANEQFF.

This chain links TRBV29-1 with TRBJ2-7; tentative D call: TRBD2 (5 bases). Between the trimmed V and J ends, which lost 5 bases and 0 bases, there was a span of 11 bases. This CDR3 is built from 13 residues. CDR1 SQVTM and CDR2 ANQGSEA come from the germline V gene. DNA of the CDR3: TGCAGCGTTCGGACTGGGCCCTCCTACGAGCAGTACTTC. Protein sequence: CSVRTGPSYEQYF.

This clone was recorded a few times. The chain joins TRBV7-2 to TRBJ2-7; 7 nucleotides agree with TRBD1. The germline gives CDR1 SGHTA, CDR2 FQGNSA. This CDR3 contains 14 residues. V dropped 4 bases and J dropped 0; count of bases not matched to a gene: 3. CDR3 sequence: CASSSGTDSYEQYF. The CDR3 region has the DNA TGTGCCAGCAGCTCCGGGACAGACTCCTACGAGCAGTACTTC.

The CDR3 coding sequence is TGTGCCATCAGTGAGTCGACCGGGACAGGGGCTTCCGAGCAGTACTTC. Translating gives CAISESTGTGASEQYF. The chain is built from TRBV10-3 and TRBJ2-7; TRBD1 matches 10 bases. The CDR3 has 16 amino acids. In germline, CDR1 is ENHRY, CDR2 SYGVKD. J was trimmed by 6 bases and V by 0 bases; bases with no gene match: 8.

The chain combines TRBV16 with TRBJ1-1; TRBD1 is a possible D gene (5 bases). V dropped 0 bases and J dropped 1 base, with 9 bases sitting between them. This CDR3 has 15 residues. Germline assignment: CDR1 KGHSY and CDR2 FQNENV. The CDR3 is CASSQSPGENTEAFF. CDR3 nucleotide sequence: TGTGCCAGCAGCCAATCCCCGGGGGAGAACACTGAAGCTTTCTTT.

V is TRBV6-1 and J is TRBJ2-5, with 7 bases matching TRBD1. The J call is uncertain, as TRBJ2-7 better fits the DNA end. This CDR3 has 14 residues. Germline V gene sequence: CDR1 MNHNS, CDR2 SASEGT. As DNA, the CDR3 is TGTGCCAGCAGTAGTGACAGGGTATCCTACGAGCAGTACTTC. Its protein is CASSSDRVSYEQYF.